This T cell receptor beta chain was captured by sequencing in a study of molecular identifiers for immune sequencing clone quantification. Study details: Replicates split RNA from about 20,000 or 100,000 naive CD8 cells five ways, and the researchers sequenced four portions.

TCRdb reprocessed the PCR reads via MiXCR and lists one record per CDR3 protein. Counted here are tens of thousands of distinct CDR3 sequences, approximately 19% occurring once; the ten biggest clones make up approximately 1%. Germline values: CDR1 KGHDR, CDR2 SFDVKD. Trimming at V came to 5 bases and at J to 5 bases, leaving 4 bases not matched to a gene. This CDR3 comprises 14 residues. The rearrangement joins TRBV24-1 to TRBJ2-5, with 10 nucleotides matching TRBD2. Material: naive CD8+ T cells from blood, with Jurkat cell RNA spiked in. Subset here: FACS-sorted CD8+CD4-CCR7+CD45RA+ naive T cells. This sequence originates from a human donor in good health. Some libraries in this study had Jurkat cell RNA spiked in. The CDR3 here is CATSVAGGRETQYF. The CDR3 DNA sequence: TGTGCCACCAGTGTAGCGGGGGGTCGCGAGACCCAGTACTTC.